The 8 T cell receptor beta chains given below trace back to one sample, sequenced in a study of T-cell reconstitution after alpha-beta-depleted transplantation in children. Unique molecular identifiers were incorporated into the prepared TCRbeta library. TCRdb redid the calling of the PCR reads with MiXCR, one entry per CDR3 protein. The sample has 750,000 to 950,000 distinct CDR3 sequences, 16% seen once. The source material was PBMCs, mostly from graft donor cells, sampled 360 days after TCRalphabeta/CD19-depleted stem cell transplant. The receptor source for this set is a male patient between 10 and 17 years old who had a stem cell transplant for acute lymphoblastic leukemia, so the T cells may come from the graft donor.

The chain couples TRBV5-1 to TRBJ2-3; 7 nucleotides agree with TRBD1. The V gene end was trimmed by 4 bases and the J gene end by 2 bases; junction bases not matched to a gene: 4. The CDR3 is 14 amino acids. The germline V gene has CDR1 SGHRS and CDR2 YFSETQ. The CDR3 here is CASSVGQYTDTQYF. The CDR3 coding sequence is TGCGCCAGCAGCGTGGGACAGTACACAGATACGCAGTATTTT.

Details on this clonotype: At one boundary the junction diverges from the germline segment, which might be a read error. CDR3 protein: CASSLEEGDTQFF. In DNA form, the CDR3 reads TGTGCCAGCAGCTTAGAGGAGGGGGATACGCAGTTTTTT. The chain has TRBV7-9 and TRBJ2-3, with D perhaps assigned TRBD1 or TRBD2 (6 bases each). Germline CDR1 reads SEHNR; CDR2 reads FQNEAQ (reference sequence). The CDR3 consists of 13 residues.

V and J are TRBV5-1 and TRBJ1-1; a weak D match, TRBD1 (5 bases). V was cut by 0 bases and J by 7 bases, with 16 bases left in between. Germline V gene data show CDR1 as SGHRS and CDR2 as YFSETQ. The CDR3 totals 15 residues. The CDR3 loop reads CASSLVGGRNGEAFF. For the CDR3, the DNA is TGCGCCAGCAGCTTGGTGGGGGGTCGCAACGGTGAAGCTTTCTTT.

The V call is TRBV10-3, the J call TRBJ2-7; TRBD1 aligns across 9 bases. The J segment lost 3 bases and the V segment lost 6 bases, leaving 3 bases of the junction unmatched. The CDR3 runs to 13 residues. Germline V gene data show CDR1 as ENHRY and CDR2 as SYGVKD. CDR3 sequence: CAIRGQGLYEQYF. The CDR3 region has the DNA TGTGCCATCAGGGGACAGGGCCTCTACGAGCAGTACTTC.

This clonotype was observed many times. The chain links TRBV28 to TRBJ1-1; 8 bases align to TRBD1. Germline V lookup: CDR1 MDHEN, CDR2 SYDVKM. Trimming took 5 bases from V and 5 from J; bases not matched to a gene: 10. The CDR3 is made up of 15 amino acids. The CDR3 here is CASSPSRTGRTEAFF. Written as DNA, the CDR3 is TGTGCCAGCAGTCCCTCACGGACAGGGAGGACTGAAGCTTTCTTT. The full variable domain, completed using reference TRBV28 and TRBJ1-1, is DVKVTQSSRYLVKRTGEKVFLECVQDMDHENMFWYRQDPGLGLRLIYFSYDVKMKEKGDIPEGYSVSREKKERFSLILESASTNQTSMYLCASSPSRTGRTEAFFGQGTRLTVV.

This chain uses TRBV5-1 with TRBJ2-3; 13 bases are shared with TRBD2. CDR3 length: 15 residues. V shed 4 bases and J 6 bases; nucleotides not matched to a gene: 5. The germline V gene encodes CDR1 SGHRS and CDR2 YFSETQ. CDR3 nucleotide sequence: TGCGCCAGCAGCGGAGGGACTAGCGGGGTGGATACGCAGTATTTT. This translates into CASSGGTSGVDTQYF.

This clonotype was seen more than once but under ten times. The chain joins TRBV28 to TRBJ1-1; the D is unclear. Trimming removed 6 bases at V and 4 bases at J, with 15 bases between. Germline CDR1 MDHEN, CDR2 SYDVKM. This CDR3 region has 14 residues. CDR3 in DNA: TGTGCCAGCAGCTTCCTGGACGCTTTCACTGAAGCTTTCTTT. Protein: CASSFLDAFTEAFF.

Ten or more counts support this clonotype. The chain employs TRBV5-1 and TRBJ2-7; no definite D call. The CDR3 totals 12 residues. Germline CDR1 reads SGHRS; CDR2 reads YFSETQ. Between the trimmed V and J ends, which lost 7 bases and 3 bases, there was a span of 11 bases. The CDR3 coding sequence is TGCGCCAGCTCCCGGACGGACTACGAGCAGTACTTC. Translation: CASSRTDYEQYF.